This T cell receptor (beta chain) was recorded in a study of blood T cell repertoires in COVID-19. Study overall: The samples span acute and convalescent COVID-19 from the United States, Italy and Spain. PBMCs, B-cell-depleted T cells, or T cells were the source of the cDNA or gDNA that made up the material.

The germline V gene encodes CDR1 MGHRA and CDR2 YSYEKL. The V gene end was trimmed by 2 bases and the J gene end by 8 bases; junction bases not matched to a gene: 6. The length of the CDR3 is 14 residues. The table came from immunoSEQ multiplex PCR; TCRdb's copy has only in-frame clones and leaves some out. In the table there are hundreds of thousands of clones, about 88% of which are singletons. This chain links TRBV4-1 with TRBJ1-2; 9 bases are shared with TRBD1. The sequenced sample consisted of peripheral blood. This receptor was identified in a human donor in a cohort sampled during active COVID-19. The CDR3 DNA sequence: TGCGCCAGCAGCCAACCTACAGGGGGCGCGGGCTACACCTTC. Translating it yields CASSQPTGGAGYTF.